This T cell receptor (beta chain) was recorded in a study of cytomegalovirus exposure and HLA in healthy donors. The CDR3 contains 12 residues. V gave up 11 bases and J gave up 3 bases, with 14 bases separating them. The V gene's germline CDR1 is MNHNY and CDR2 SVGAGI (reference sequence). The PCR contained 60 Vbeta and 13 Jbeta primers. TCRdb's table, derived via immunoSEQ multiplex PCR, lists solely in-frame clones and lacks some. The table shows 180,000 or so clones, with around 62% occurring only once. General observations from the study: For cytomegalovirus status, the classifier reportedly gave diagnoses with high specificity and sensitivity. Within an earlier analysis, most TCR beta V segments proved productive either about 90% or about 30% of the time. Owing to their indistinguishability, certain V segments, notably TRBV6-2 and TRBV6-3, were excluded. Most sequenced TCRs were rare (though some public TCRs occurred in many donors).

This clone turned up a few times. What it recognizes is unknown. Sequenced sample: PBMCs. The V and J genes are TRBV6-6 and TRBJ2-7; maybe TRBD2 (6 bases). The sequence was collected from a middle-aged man in good health and CMV-seronegative. This CDR3 is CAGGVGGYEQYF. DNA of the CDR3: TGTGCCGGGGGAGTGGGGGGCTACGAGCAGTACTTC.